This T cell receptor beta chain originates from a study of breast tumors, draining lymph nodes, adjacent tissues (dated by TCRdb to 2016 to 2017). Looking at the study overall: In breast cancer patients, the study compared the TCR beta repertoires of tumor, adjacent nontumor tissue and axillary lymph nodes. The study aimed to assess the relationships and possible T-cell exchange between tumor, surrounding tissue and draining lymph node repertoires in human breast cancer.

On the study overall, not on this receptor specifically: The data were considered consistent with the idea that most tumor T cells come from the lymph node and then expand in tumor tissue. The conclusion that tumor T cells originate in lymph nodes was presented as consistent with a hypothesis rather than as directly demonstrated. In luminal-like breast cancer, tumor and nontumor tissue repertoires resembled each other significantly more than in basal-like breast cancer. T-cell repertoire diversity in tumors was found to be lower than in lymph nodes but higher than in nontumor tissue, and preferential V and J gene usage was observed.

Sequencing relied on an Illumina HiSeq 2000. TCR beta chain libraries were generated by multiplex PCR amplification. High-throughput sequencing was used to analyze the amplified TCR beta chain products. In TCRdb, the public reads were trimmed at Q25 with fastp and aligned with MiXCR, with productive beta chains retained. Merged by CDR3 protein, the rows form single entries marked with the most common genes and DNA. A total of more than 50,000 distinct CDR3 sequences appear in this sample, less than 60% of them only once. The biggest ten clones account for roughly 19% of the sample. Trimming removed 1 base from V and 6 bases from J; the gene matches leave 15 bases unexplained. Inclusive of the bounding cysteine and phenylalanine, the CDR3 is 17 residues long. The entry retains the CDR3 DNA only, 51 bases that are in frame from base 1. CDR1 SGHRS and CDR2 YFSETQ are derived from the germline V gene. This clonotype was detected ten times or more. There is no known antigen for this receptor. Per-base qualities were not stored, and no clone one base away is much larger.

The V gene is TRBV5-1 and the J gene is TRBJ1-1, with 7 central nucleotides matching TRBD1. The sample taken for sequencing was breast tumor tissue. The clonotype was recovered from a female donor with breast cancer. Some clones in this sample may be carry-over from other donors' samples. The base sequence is TGCGCCAGCAGCTTGCATCGAACAGGGGATATCGGCGCTGAAGCTTTCTTT. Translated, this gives CASSLHRTGDIGAEAFF.